This T cell receptor (beta chain) was captured in a study of cytotoxic CD8 clonotypes in ibrutinib-treated CLL. The wider study: Included were 10 to 12 relapsed/refractory and approximately 15 treatment-naive patients, of whom 17 to 18 were IGHV unmutated.

Assay: immunoSEQ multiplex PCR; the TCRdb copy retains only in-frame clones and omits some. The repertoire holds roughly 190,000 clones, over 55% seen once, with around 15% in the top ten. Genomic DNA (about 2 micrograms) was obtained from cryopreserved PBMCs for construction of TCR beta libraries. Specimen: PBMCs, collected after 24 months of ibrutinib treatment. The receptor comes from a human donor with chronic lymphocytic leukemia.

CDR3 protein: CSVGEQSTDTQYF. As DNA, the CDR3 is TGCAGCGTTGGTGAACAAAGCACAGATACGCAGTATTTT. V is TRBV29-1 and J is TRBJ2-3; unclear D gene. This CDR3 region has 13 residues. Germline CDR1 SQVTM, CDR2 ANQGSEA. The ends were cut back, 4 bases at V and 0 bases at J, with 8 bases in the middle.